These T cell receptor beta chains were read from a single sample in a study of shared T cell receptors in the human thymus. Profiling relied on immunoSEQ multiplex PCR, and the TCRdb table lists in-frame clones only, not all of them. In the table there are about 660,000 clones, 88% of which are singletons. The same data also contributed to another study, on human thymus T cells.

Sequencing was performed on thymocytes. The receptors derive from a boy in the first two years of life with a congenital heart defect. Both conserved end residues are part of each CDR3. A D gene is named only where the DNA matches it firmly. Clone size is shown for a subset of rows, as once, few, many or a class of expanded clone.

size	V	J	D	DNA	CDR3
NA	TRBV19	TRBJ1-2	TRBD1	TGTGCCAGTAGTAGCCGGACAGGGGGCTTTACCTATGGCTACACCTTC	CASSSRTGGFTYGYTF
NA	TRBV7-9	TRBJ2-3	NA	TGTGCCAGCAGTCCCCCCGGTACCACCCGGTCCGACACAGATACGCAGTATTTT	CASSPPGTTRSDTDTQYF
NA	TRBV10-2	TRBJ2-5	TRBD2	TGCGCCAGCTGGCTAGCGGGAGGGCCGGAGACCCAGTACTTC	CASWLAGGPETQYF
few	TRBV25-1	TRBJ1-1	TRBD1	TGTGCCAGCAGACCCAACAGGGGTTCGGCTTTCTTT	CASRPNRGSAFF
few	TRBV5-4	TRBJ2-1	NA	TGTGCCAGCAGCCCACCGGGACTCCCTCTGAATGAGCAGTTCTTC	CASSPPGLPLNEQFF
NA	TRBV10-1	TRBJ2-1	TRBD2	TGCGCCAGCAGTGAGGGGGCTAGCGGAATCAATGAGCAGTTCTTC	CASSEGASGINEQFF
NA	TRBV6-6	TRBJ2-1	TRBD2	TGTGCCAGCAGTTACTCAGCGGGAGGGCCCAGTAAGTTCTTC	CASSYSAGGPSKFF
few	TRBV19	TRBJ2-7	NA	TGTGCCAGTAGTAACGAGGGGGGGCGCGTCGAGCAGTACTTC	CASSNEGGRVEQYF
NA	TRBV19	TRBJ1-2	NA	TGTGCCAGTGGACAGCACCCTTTCTATGGCTACACCTTC	CASGQHPFYGYTF
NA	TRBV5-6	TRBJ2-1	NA	TGTGCCAGCAGCCCCCTCGTGGCGGCATGCCTAAACCACAATGAGCAGTTCTTC	CASSPLVAACLNHNEQFF
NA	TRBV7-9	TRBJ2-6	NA	TGTGCCAGCAGCTTCAGGGTCTCTGGGGCCAACGTCCTGACTTTC	CASSFRVSGANVLTF
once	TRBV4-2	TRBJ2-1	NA	TGTGCCAGCTCAAGGCGGGACGGTGAGCAGTTCTTC	CASSRRDGEQFF
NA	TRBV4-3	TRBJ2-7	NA	TGCGCCAGCAGCCAAGCTGGTCCCGGGAAAACCTACGAGCAGTACTTC	CASSQAGPGKTYEQYF
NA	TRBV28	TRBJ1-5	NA	TGTGCCAGCAGTTTTAAGTCACAGTGGGGCAGGGTAAGGGTAAATCAGCCCCAGCATTTT	CASSFKSQWGRVRVNQPQHF
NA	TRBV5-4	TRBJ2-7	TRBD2	TGTGCCAGCAGCTTGGCCGGTAGGAAGCGGGAGGGCCGCGGGTACGAGCAGTACTTC	CASSLAGRKREGRGYEQYF
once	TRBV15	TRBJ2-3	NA	TGTGCCACCAGCCCCAGCATGACTAGCACAGATACGCAGTATTTT	CATSPSMTSTDTQYF
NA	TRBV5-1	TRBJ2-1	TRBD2	TGCGCCAGCAGCTTGGATGTGACTAGCGGGGCCTCCTACAATGAGCAGTTCTTC	CASSLDVTSGASYNEQFF
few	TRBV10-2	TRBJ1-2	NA	TGCGCCAGCAGATTGGACAGCCCCTATGGCTACACCTTC	CASRLDSPYGYTF
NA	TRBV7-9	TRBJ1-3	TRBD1	TGTGCCAGCAGCTTAGGGGGACAGGGAAGCAACACCATATATTTT	CASSLGGQGSNTIYF
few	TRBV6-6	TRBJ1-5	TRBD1	TGTGCCAGCAGTCCGAGGGACAGGGAGGATCAGCCCCAGCATTTT	CASSPRDREDQPQHF
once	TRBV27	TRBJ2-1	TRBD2	TGTGCCAGCAGTTACAGACTAGCGGGATACAATGAGCAGTTCTTC	CASSYRLAGYNEQFF
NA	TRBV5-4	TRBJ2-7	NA	TGTGCCAGCAGCCCCCATTACGAGCAGTACTTC	CASSPHYEQYF
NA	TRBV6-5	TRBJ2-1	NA	TGTGCCAGCTCATCCGAGGAAGTCTACAATGAGCAGTTCTTC	CASSSEEVYNEQFF
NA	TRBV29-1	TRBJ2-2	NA	TGCAGCGTTGAAGATACCCCTCCCAGGGGAAGCACCGGGGAGCTGTTTTTT	CSVEDTPPRGSTGELFF
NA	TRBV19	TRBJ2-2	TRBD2	TGTGCCAGTACCCCTAGTATAGGGACTAGCGGGAGATGGAGTTCCACCGGGGAGCTGTTTTTT	CASTPSIGTSGRWSSTGELFF
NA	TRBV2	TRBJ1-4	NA	TGTGCCAGCAGTTCGGGGGACCGGGTGGGGAAGGGTAATGAAAAACTGTTTTTT	CASSSGDRVGKGNEKLFF
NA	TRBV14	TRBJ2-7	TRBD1	TGTGCCAGCAGCCCGGACAGGGGGCACACCTACGAGCAGTACTTC	CASSPDRGHTYEQYF
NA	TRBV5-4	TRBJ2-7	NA	TGTGCCAGCAGCTTTACGAACAGGGATTCCCCCCCTTACGAGCAGTACTTC	CASSFTNRDSPPYEQYF